This T cell receptor (beta chain) was captured in a study of CD8 T cells in ankylosing spondylitis. General study points: The clones that were linked to disease were reported to be significantly enriched in matched synovial fluid samples from ankylosing spondylitis patients. The study identified a TCR beta motif of under ten highly homologous variants that appeared characteristic of ankylosing spondylitis blood. Peripheral blood samples showed relatively rare disease-linked clones, and these clones were CD8+.

This clonotype was seen many times. Its antigen is not identified. Construction of TCR beta libraries was performed using quantitative 5'-RACE with molecular barcodes. Via MiXCR, TCRdb re-called the 5' RACE reads, giving one row per CDR3 protein. The sample contains about 800,000 distinct CDR3 sequences, over 9.5% of which appear only once. The CDR3 contains 11 residues. V lost 6 bases and J lost 7, with 12 bases in between. CDR1 and CDR2 (germline): DFQATT, SNEGSKA (reference sequence). The sample consisted of blood, either unsorted or a sorted T cell fraction (not recorded which). This sequence originates from a male donor with ankylosing spondylitis. V usage is TRBV20-1 and J usage is TRBJ1-2; D call uncertain. CDR3 loop: CSAPGRAGYTF. CDR3 nucleotide sequence: TGCAGTGCGCCCGGCCGGGCTGGCTACACCTTC.